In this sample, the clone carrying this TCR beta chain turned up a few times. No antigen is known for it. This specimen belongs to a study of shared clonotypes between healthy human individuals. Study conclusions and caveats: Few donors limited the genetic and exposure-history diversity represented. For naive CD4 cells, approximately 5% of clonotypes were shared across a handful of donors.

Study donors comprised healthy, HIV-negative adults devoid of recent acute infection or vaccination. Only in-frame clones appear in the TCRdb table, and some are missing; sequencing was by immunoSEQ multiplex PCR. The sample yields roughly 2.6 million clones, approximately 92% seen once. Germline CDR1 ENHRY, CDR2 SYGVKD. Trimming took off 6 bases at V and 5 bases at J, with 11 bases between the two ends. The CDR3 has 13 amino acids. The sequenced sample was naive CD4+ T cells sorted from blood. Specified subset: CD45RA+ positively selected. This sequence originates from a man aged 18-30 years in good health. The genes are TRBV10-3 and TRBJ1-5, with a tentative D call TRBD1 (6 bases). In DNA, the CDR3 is TGTGCCATCAGCGAACAGGGTGATCAGCCCCAGCATTTT. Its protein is CAISEQGDQPQHF.